This T cell receptor (beta chain) was recorded in a study of blood T cells in healthy people across ages. Study overall: With template switching, about one barcoded beta molecule was captured per two T cells. Study outcomes and limitations: Higher naive T cell percentage went strongly together with higher TCR beta diversity. Getting older went along with TCR beta diversity per million T cells dropping roughly linearly. Whereas aged donors had fewer naive CD4+ cells, long-lived donors had more of them and higher diversity.

Comments on this clonotype: Its target is not known.

With 0 bases removed from V and 6 bases from J, the gap between germline ends came to 13 bases. Germline CDR1 is MNHEY and CDR2 is SVGAGI. This CDR3 comprises 15 residues. A second 7 to 11 cycle PCR used barcoded and J-beta primers. MiXCR, run by TCRdb on the 5' RACE reads, gives a single entry per CDR3 protein. The sample carries over a million distinct CDR3 sequences, around 45% recorded once. The V gene is TRBV6-5, the J gene TRBJ2-3; D gene ambiguous. Sequencing used blood. The TCR was taken from a woman aged 55-75 years in good health. CDR3 sequence: CASSYSMSGSDTQYF. For the CDR3, the DNA is TGTGCCAGCAGTTACTCGATGTCGGGTTCGGATACGCAGTATTTT.